The entry that follows covers one T cell receptor beta chain sequence. Its antigen is currently unknown. The data stem from a study of shared clonotypes between healthy human individuals. Study information: The donor pool was made up of two women and a few men aged 18 to 49.

Germline values: CDR1 SGHTA, CDR2 FQGNSA. Trimming stripped 4 bases from V and 0 bases from J, with 7 bases between. The CDR3 loop spans 14 amino acids. This table comes from immunoSEQ multiplex PCR, and its TCRdb copy is limited to in-frame clones, with some not included. This table holds around 1.6 million clones, 95% to 99% found once. Study results and caveats: Approximately 4.5% was the fraction of naive CD4 clonotypes found shared across a few donors. Among non-shared clonotypes, generation probabilities were lower than among those shared by all four donors.

The clonotype was recovered from a man aged 25-45 years in good health. The chain links TRBV7-2 to TRBJ1-5, with D unclear. Sequenced material: naive CD4+ T cells sorted from blood. The subset: CD45RA+ positively selected. The CDR3 DNA follows: TGTGCCAGCAGCTCCTTTCATAGCAATCAGCCCCAGCATTTT. Its protein product is CASSSFHSNQPQHF.